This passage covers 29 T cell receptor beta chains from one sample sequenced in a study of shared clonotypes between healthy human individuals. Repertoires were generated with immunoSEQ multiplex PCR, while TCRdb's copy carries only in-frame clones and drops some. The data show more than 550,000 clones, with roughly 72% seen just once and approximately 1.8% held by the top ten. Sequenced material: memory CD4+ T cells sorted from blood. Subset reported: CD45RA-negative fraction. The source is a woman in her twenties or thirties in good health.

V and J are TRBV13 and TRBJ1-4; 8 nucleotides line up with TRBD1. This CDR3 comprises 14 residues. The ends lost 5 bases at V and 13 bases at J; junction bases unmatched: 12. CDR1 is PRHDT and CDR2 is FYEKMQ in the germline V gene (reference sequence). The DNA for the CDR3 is TGTGCCAGCAGCGCGGGACAGGAACTAGGAGGACTGTTTTTT. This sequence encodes CASSAGQELGGLFF.

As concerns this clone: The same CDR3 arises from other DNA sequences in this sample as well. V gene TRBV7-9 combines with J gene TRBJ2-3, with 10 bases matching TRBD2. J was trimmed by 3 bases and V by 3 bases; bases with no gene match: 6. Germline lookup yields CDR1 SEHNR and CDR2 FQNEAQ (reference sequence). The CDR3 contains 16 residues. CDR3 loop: CASSLLAGVGTDTQYF. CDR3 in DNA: TGTGCCAGCAGCTTGCTAGCGGGAGTTGGGACAGATACGCAGTATTTT.

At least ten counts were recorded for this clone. The CDR3 reads CASSQDWTENEQFF. DNA of the CDR3: TGTGCCAGCAGCCAAGATTGGACGGAGAATGAGCAGTTCTTC. The V gene is TRBV4-2, the J gene TRBJ2-1; D not resolved. Germline V gene sequence: CDR1 LGHNA, CDR2 YNFKEQ. V was shortened by 0 bases and J by 7 bases, with 10 bases between the two germline ends. The CDR3 consists of 14 residues.

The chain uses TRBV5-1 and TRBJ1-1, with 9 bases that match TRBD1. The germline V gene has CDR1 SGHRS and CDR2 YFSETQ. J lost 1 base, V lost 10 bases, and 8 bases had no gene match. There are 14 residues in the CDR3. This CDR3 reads CAVGRQGENTEAFF. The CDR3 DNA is TGCGCCGTAGGGCGACAGGGGGAGAACACTGAAGCTTTCTTT.

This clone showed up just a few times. The CDR3 region is CASSLTGSSGNTIYF. The CDR3 DNA reads TGTGCCAGCAGTTTAACAGGGAGCTCTGGAAACACCATATATTTT. The gene calls are TRBV27 and TRBJ1-3; D possibly corresponds to TRBD1 (6 bases). The germline gives CDR1 MNHEY, CDR2 SMNVEV (reference sequence). The V and J ends lost 2 bases and 0 bases respectively, with 8 bases between them. The CDR3 extends over 15 amino acids.

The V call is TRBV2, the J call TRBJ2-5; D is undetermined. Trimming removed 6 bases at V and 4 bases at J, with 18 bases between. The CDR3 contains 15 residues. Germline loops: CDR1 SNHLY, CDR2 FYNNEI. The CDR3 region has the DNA TGTGCCAGCAGGGACGACCACGGACGTGGAGAGACCCAGTACTTC. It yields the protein CASRDDHGRGETQYF. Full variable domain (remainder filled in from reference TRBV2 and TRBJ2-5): EPEVTQTPSHQVTQMGQEVILRCVPISNHLYFYWYRQILGQKVEFLVSFYNNEISEKSEIFDDQFSVERPDGSNFTLKIRSTKLEDSAMYFCASRDDHGRGETQYFGPGTRLLVL.

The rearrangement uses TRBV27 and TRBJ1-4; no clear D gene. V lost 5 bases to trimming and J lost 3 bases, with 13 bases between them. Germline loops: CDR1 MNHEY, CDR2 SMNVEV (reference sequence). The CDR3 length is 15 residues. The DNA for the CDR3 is TGTGCCAGCAGTCCCTCCCGTCGGGCTAATGAAAAACTGTTTTTT. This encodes CASSPSRRANEKLFF.

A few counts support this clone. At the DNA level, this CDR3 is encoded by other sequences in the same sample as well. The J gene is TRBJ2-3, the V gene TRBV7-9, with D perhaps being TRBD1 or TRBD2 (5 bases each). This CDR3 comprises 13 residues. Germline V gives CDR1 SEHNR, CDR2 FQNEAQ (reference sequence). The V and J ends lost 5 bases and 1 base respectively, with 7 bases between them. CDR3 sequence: CASSLGGTDTQYF. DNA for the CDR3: TGTGCCAGCAGCCTGGGGGGCACAGATACGCAGTATTTT.

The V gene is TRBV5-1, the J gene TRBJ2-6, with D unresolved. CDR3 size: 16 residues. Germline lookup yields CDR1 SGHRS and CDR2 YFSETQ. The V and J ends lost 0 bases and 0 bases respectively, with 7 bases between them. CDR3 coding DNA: TGCGCCAGCAGCTTGGCCGTTCGCTCTGGGGCCAACGTCCTGACTTTC. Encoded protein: CASSLAVRSGANVLTF.

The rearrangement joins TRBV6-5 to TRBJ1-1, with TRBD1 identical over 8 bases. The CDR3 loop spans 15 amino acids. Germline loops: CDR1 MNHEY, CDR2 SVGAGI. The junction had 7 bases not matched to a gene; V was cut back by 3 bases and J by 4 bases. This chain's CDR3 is CASSYDWTGRTEAFF. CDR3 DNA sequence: TGTGCCAGCAGTTATGACTGGACAGGGCGCACTGAAGCTTTCTTT.

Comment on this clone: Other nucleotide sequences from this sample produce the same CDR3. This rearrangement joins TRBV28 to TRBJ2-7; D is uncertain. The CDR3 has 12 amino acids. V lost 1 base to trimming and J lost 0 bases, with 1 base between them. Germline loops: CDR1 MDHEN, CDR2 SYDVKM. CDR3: CASSLSSYEQYF. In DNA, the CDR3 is TGTGCCAGCAGTTTATCCTCCTACGAGCAGTACTTC.

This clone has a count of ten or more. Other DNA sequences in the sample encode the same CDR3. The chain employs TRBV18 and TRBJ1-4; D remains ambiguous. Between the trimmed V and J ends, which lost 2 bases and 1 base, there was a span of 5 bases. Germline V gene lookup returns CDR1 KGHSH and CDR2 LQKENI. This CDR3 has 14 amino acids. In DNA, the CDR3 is TGTGCCAGCTCACCATCCGGAACTAATGAAAAACTGTTTTTT. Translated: CASSPSGTNEKLFF.

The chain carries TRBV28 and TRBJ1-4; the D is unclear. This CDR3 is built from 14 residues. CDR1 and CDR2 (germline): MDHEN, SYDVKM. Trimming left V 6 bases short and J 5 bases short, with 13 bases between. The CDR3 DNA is TGTGCCAGCAGGACCCGAGAGTACAATGAAAAACTGTTTTTT. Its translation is CASRTREYNEKLFF.

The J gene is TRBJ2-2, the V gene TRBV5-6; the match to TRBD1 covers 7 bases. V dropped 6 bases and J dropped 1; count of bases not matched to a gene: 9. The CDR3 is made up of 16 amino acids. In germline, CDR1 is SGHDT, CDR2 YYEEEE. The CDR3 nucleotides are TGTGCCAGCACCTTCGACAGGGTCTTGAACACCGGGGAGCTGTTTTTT. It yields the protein CASTFDRVLNTGELFF. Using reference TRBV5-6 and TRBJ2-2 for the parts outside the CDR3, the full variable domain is DAGVTQSPTHLIKTRGQQVTLRCSPKSGHDTVSWYQQALGQGPQFIFQYYEEEERQRGNFPDRFSGHQFPNYSSELNVNALLLGDSALYLCASTFDRVLNTGELFFGEGSRLTVL.

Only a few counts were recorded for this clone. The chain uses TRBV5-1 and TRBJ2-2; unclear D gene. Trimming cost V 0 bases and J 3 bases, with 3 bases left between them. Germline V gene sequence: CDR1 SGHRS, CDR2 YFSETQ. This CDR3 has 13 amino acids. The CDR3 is CASSLADTGELFF. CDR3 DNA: TGCGCCAGCAGCTTGGCGGACACCGGGGAGCTGTTTTTT. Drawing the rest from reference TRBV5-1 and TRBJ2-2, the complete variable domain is KAGVTQTPRYLIKTRGQQVTLSCSPISGHRSVSWYQQTPGQGLQFLFEYFSETQRNKGNFPGRFSGRQFSNSRSEMNVSTLELGDSALYLCASSLADTGELFFGEGSRLTVL.

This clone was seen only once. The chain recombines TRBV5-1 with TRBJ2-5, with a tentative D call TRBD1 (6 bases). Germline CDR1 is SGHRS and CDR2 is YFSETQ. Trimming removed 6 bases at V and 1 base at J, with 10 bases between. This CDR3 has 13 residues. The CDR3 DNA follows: TGCGCCAGCATTGGACAGATCCAAGAGACCCAGTACTTC. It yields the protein CASIGQIQETQYF.

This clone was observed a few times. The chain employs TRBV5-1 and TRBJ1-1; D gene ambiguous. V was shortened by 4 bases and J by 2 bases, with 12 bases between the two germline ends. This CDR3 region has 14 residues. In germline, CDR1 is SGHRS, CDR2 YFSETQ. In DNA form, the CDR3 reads TGCGCCAGCAGCGGCCGGGCCACCAACACTGAAGCTTTCTTT. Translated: CASSGRATNTEAFF.

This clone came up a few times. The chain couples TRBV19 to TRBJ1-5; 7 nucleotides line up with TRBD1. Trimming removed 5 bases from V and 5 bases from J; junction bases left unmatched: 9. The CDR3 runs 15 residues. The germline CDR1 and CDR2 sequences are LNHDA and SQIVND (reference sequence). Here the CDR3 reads CASSFRDRGYQPQHF. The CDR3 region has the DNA TGTGCCAGTAGTTTCCGGGACAGAGGGTATCAGCCCCAGCATTTT.

DNA of the CDR3: TGTGCCAGCAGCTTAGGAGTTACGCAGTATTTT. Its translation: CASSLGVTQYF. The chain joins TRBV11-2 to TRBJ2-3; D remains ambiguous. CDR1 SGHAT and CDR2 FQNNGV come from the germline V gene. The length of the CDR3 is 11 residues. The ends were cut back, 1 base at V and 8 bases at J, with 4 bases in the middle.

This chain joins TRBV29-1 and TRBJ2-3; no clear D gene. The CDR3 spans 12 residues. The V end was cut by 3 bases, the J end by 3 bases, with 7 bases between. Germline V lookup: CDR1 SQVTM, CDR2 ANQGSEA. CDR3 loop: CSVDRPTDTQYF. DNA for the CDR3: TGCAGCGTTGACCGCCCGACAGATACGCAGTATTTT.

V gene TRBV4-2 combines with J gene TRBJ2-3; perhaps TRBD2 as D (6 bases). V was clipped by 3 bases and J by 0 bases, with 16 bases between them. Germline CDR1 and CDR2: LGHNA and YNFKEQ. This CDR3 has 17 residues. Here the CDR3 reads CASSQSPNGGSTDTQYF. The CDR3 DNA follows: TGTGCCAGCAGCCAGAGCCCCAACGGGGGTAGCACAGATACGCAGTATTTT.

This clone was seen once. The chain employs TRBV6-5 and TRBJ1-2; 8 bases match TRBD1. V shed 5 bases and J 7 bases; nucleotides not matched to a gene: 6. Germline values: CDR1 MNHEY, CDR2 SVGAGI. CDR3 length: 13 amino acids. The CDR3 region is CASSPDRGSGYTF. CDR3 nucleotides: TGTGCCAGCAGTCCCGACAGGGGAAGTGGCTACACCTTC.

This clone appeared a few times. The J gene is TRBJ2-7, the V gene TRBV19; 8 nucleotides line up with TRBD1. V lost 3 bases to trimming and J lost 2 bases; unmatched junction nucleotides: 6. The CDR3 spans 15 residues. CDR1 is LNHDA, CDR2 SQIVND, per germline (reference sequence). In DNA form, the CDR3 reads TGTGCCAGTAGTATTTTCGTGACAGGGGCCTACGAGCAGTACTTC. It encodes CASSIFVTGAYEQYF.

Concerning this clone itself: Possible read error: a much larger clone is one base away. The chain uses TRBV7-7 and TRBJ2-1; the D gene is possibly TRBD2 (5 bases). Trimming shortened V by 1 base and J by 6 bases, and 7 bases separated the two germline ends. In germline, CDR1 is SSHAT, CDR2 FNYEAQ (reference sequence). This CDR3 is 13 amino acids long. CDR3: CASSLVEGNEQFF. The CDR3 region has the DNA TGTGCCAGCAGCTTAGTTGAGGGCAATGAGCAGTTCTTC.

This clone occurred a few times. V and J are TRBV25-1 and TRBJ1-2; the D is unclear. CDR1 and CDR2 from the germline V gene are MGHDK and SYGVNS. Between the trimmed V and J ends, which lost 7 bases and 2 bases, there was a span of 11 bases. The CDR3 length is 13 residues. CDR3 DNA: TGTGCCAGCACCAACGACGGGAACTATGGCTACACCTTC. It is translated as CASTNDGNYGYTF.

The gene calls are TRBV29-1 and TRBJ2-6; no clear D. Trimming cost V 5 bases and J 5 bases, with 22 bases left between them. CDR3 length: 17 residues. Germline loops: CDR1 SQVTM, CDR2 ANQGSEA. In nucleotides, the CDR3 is TGCAGCGTTCCGATACAACGCATACAAAGTCGGGCCAACGTCCTGACTTTC. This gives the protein CSVPIQRIQSRANVLTF.

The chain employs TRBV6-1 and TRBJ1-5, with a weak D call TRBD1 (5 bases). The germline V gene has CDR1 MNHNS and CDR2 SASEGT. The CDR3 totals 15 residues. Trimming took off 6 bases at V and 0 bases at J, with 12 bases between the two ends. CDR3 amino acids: CASRSGSSSNQPQHF. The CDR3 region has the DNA TGTGCCAGCAGATCAGGGAGTAGTAGCAATCAGCCCCAGCATTTT.

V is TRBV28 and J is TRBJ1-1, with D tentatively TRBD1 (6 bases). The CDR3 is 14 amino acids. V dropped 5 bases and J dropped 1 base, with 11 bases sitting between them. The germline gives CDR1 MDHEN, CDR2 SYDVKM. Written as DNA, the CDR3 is TGTGCCAGCAGTAAAGGACAGACGAACACTGAAGCTTTCTTT. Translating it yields CASSKGQTNTEAFF. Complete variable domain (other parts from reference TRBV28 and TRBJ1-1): DVKVTQSSRYLVKRTGEKVFLECVQDMDHENMFWYRQDPGLGLRLIYFSYDVKMKEKGDIPEGYSVSREKKERFSLILESASTNQTSMYLCASSKGQTNTEAFFGQGTRLTVV.

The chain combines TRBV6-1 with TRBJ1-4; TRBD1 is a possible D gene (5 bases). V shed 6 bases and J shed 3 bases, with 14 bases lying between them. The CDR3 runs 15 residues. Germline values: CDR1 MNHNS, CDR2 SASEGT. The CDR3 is CASSWGGVANEKLFF. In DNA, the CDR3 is TGTGCCAGCAGCTGGGGGGGGGTCGCTAATGAAAAACTGTTTTTT.